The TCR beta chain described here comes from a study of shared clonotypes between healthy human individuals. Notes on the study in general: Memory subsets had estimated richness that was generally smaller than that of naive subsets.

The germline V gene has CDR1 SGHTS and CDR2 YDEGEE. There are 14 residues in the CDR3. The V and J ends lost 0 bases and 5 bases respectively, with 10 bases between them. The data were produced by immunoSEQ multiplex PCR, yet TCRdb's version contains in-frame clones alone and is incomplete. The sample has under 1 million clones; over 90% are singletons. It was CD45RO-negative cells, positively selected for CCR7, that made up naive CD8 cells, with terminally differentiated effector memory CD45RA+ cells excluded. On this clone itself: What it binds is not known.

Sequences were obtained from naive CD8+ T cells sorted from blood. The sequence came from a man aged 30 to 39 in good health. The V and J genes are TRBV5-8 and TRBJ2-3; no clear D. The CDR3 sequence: CASSLGIAVDTQYF. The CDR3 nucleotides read TGTGCCAGCAGCTTGGGGATTGCTGTAGATACGCAGTATTTT.